This T cell receptor (beta chain) was sequenced for a study of blood T cell repertoires in COVID-19. Study overall: From the United States, Italy and Spain came samples of acute and convalescent COVID-19.

Using immunoSEQ multiplex PCR, the repertoire was profiled, and TCRdb retains in-frame clones only, with some absent. This sample yields about 71,000 clones, of which roughly 82% are seen a single time; around 15% belongs to the top ten. This CDR3 has 14 residues. Germline values: CDR1 MNHEY, CDR2 SVGAGI. The junction had 5 bases not matched to a gene; V was cut back by 5 bases and J by 4 bases. Specimen: peripheral blood. The chain is built from TRBV6-5 and TRBJ2-7; 10 nucleotides line up with TRBD2. The receptor was isolated from a woman at least 80 years old with acute or convalescent COVID-19. CDR3 sequence reads: CASSRSGRGYEQYF. The CDR3 nucleotides read TGTGCCAGCAGTCGCAGCGGGAGGGGTTACGAGCAGTACTTC.